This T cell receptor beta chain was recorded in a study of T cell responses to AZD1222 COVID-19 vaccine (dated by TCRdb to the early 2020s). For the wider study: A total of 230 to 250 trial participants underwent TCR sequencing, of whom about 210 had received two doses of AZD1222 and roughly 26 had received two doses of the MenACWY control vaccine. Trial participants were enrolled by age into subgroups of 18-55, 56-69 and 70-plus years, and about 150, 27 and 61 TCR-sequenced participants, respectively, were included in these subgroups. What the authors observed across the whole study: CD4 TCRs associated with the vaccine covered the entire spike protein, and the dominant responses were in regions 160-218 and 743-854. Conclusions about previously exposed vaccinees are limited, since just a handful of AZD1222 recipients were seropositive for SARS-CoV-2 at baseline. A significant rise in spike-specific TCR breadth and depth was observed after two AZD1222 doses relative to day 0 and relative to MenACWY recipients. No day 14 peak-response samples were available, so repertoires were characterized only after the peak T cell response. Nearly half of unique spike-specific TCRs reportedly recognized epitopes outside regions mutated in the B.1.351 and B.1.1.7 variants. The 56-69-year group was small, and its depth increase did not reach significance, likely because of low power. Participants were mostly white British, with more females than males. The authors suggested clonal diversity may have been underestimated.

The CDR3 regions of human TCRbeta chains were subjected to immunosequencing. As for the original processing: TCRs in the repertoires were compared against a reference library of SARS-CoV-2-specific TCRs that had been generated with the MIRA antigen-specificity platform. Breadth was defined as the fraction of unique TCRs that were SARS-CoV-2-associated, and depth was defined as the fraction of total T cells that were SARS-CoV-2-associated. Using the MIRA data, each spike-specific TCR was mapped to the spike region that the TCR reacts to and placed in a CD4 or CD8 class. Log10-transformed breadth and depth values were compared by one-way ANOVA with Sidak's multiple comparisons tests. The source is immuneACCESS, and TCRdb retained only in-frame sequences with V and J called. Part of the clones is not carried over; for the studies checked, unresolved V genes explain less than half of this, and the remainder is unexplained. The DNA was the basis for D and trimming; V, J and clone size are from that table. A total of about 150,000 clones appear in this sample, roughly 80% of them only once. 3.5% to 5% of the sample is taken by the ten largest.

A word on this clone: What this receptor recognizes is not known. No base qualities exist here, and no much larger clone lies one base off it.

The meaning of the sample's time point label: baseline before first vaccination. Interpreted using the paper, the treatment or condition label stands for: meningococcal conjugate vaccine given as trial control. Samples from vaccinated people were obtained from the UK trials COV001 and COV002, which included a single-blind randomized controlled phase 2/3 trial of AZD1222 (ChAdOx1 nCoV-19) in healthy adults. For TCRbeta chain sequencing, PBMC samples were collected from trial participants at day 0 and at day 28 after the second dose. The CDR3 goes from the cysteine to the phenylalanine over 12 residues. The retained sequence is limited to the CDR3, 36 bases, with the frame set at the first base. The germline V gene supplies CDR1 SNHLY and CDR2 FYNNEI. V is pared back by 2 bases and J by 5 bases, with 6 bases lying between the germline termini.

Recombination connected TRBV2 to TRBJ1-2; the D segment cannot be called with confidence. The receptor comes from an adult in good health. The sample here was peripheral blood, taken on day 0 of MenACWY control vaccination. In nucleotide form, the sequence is TGTGCCAGCAGTGAAATAGGTTATGGCTACACCTTC. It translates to CASSEIGYGYTF.